This record covers a single TCR beta chain. Deletions cut 3 bases from V and 7 bases from J, with 7 bases between. CDR1 SGHNT and CDR2 YENEEA come from the germline V gene. This CDR3 is 13 amino acids long. This entry belongs to a study of blood T cell repertoires in COVID-19. On the study more broadly: PBMCs, B-cell-depleted T cells, or T cells were the source of the cDNA or gDNA that made up the material.

Authors' data handling: Amplified reference gene primers provided the basis for estimating nucleated cell counts. TCRdb keeps only in-frame clones here, not all; method: immunoSEQ multiplex PCR. The V and J calls and clone size were taken over from that table, and D and trimming were inferred from the DNA. The sample shows 90,000 to 130,000 clones, 75% to 85% of them seen only once. V usage is TRBV11-3 and J usage is TRBJ1-6; no definite D call. The sequenced sample was peripheral blood. The receptor's source is a man between 65 and 79 years old with acute or convalescent COVID-19. CDR3 coding DNA: TGTGCCAGCAGCTTGCGAGGGAATTCACCCCTCCACTTT. It translates to CASSLRGNSPLHF.